Listed below are T cell receptor beta chains from one sample, sequenced in a study of T-cell memory formation after mild COVID-19. TCRdb re-called the 5' RACE reads through MiXCR, storing one row per CDR3 protein. This table has about 610,000 distinct CDR3 sequences, approximately 15% appearing once. The sequenced sample was PBMCs or a T cell subset sorted from them (not recorded which). The receptor set was obtained from an adult woman who had mild COVID-19 (a few samples of this study predate the infection). Cell type and time point are not known. Both conserved end residues are part of each CDR3. The D gene is left open where the match is weak. Expanded clones get a size class; other rows say once, few or many, or leave the size out.

V gene	clone size	D gene	J gene	CDR3 DNA	CDR3 protein
TRBV5-1	-	-	TRBJ2-2	TGCGCCAGCAGCCCAGGGGCCCTGGGCACCGGGGAGCTGTTTTTT	CASSPGALGTGELFF
TRBV5-1	-	TRBD1	TRBJ2-7	TGCGCCAGCAGCTGGACCCCCGGGACAGTAAACGAGCAGTACTTC	CASSWTPGTVNEQYF
TRBV3-1	few	-	TRBJ1-1	TGTGCCAGCAGCTACCGTCCGGGGGACACTGAAGCTTTCTTT	CASSYRPGDTEAFF
TRBV7-9	many	-	TRBJ1-2	TGTGCCAGCAGGGAGTCTAACTATGGCTACACCTTC	CASRESNYGYTF
TRBV18	few	-	TRBJ1-2	TGTGCCAGCTCACGAGAAAACTATGGCTACACCTTC	CASSRENYGYTF
TRBV7-6	few	-	TRBJ2-3	TGTGCCAGCAGCTGGGATCCCGAAGCGTCGTTCACAGATACGCAGTATTTT	CASSWDPEASFTDTQYF
TRBV28	once	-	TRBJ2-2	TGTGCCAGCAGTTTGGGTAGGGAGCTGTTTTTT	CASSLGRELFF
TRBV20-1	few	-	TRBJ1-2	TGCAGTGCTAGGGACAGCTATGGCTACACCTTC	CSARDSYGYTF
TRBV6-2/TRBV6-3	-	-	TRBJ2-1	TGTGCCAGCAGAGTTAATGTTCGTACCTACAATGAGCAGTTCTTC	CASRVNVRTYNEQFF
TRBV7-2	few	-	TRBJ2-5	TGTGCCAGCAGCTTAGTTATCCAGCGCCAAGAGACCCAGTACTTC	CASSLVIQRQETQYF